This is a list of T cell receptor beta chains from one sample in a study of radiation and T cells in renal cell carcinoma. Measured with immunoSEQ multiplex PCR; TCRdb has only the in-frame clones, and not every one. The sample has 150,000 to 200,000 clones, 88% seen once; the top ten hold around 10%. The sample consisted of blood, taken from a patient whose treatment included radiotherapy and nephrectomy. These TCRs come from a woman aged 45 to 65 with renal cell carcinoma. CDR3s include the opening cysteine and the closing phenylalanine or tryptophan.

v_call	j_call	cdr3_aa
TRBV6-5	TRBJ2-1	CASSYSVGREQFF
TRBV6-1	TRBJ2-1	CASRLAGGYNEQFF
TRBV29-1	TRBJ2-1	CSVEDLRETNEQFF
TRBV5-3	TRBJ2-7	CARTLSEQYF
TRBV30	TRBJ1-5	CAWSPGINQPQHF
TRBV29-1	TRBJ1-2	CSVRTGGFGGYTF
TRBV5-1	TRBJ2-6	CASSLVGSGANVLTF
TRBV5-5	TRBJ2-3	CASLRAGGADTQYF
TRBV13	TRBJ1-1	CASSLSSGSTEAFF
TRBV4-3	TRBJ2-7	CASSPGQGFFYEQYF
TRBV7-2	TRBJ1-1	CASSHRRQGAPTEAFF
TRBV19	TRBJ2-7	CASSDSPRGAYEQYF
TRBV19	TRBJ2-1	CASSIELLEPEQFF
TRBV29-1	TRBJ1-2	CSVEPLGQREMGYTF
TRBV5-5	TRBJ2-2	CASSYLYTGELFF
TRBV5-4	TRBJ1-1	CASSPELARNTEAFF
TRBV5-8	TRBJ1-6	CASSSGTTRFYSPLHF
TRBV7-2	TRBJ1-1	CASSLVGGNTEAFF
TRBV6-4	TRBJ1-4	CASSDQVKPPGEKLFF